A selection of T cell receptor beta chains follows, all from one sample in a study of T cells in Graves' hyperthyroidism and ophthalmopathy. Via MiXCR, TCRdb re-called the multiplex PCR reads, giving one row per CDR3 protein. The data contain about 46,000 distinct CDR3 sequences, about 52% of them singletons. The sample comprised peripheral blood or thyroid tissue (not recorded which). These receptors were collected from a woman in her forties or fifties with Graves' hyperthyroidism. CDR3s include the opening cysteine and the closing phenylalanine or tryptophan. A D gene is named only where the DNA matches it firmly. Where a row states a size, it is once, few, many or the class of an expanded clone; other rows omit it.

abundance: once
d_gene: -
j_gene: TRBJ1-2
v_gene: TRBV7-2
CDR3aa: CASSLGSGRTYTF
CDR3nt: TGTGCCAGCAGCTTAGGAAGCGGGAGGACCTACACCTTC

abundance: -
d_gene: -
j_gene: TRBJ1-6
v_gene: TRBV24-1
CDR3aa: CATSDSGYNSPLHF
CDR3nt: TGTGCCACCAGTGATTCTGGGTATAATTCACCCCTCCACTTT

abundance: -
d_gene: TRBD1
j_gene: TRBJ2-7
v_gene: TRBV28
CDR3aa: CATGTGLIRSYEQYF
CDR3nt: TGTGCCACCGGGACAGGGCTTATCCGCTCCTACGAGCAGTACTTC

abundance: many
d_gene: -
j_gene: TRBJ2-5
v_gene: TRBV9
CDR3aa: CASSVVGIPQETQYF
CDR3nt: TGTGCCAGCAGCGTAGTAGGGATACCCCAAGAGACCCAGTACTTC

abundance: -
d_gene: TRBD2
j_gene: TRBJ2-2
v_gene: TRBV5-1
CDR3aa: CASSWASGSTGELFF
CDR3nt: TGCGCCAGCAGCTGGGCTAGCGGGAGCACCGGGGAGCTGTTTTTT

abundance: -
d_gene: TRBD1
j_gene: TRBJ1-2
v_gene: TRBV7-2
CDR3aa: CASSFPPGQGANNGYTF
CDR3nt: TGTGCCAGCAGCTTTCCCCCGGGACAGGGGGCGAATAATGGCTACACCTTC

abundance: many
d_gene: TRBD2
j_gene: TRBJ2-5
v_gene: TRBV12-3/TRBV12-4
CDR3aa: CASSLRTSGRGEETQYF
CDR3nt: TGTGCCAGCAGTTTACGGACTAGCGGGAGGGGTGAGGAGACCCAGTACTTC

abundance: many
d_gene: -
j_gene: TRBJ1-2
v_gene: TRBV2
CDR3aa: CASREHSSYGYTF
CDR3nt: TGTGCCAGCAGAGAGCACAGCAGCTATGGCTACACCTTC

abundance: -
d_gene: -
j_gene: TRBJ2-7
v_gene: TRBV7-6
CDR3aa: CASSSGQYF
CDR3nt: TGTGCCAGCAGCAGCGGGCAGTACTTC

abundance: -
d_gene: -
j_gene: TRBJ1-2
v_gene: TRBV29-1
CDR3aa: CSVLGWYYGYTF
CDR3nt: TGCAGCGTTCTGGGGTGGTACTATGGCTACACCTTC

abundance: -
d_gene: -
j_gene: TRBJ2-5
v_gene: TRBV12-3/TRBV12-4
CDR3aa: CASSGLEETQYF
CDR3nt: TGTGCCAGCAGTGGGTTGGAAGAGACCCAGTACTTC

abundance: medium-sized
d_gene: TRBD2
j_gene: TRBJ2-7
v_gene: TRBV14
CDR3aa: CASSRSSGSRYEQYF
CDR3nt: TGTGCCAGCAGCCGATCTAGCGGGAGCCGCTACGAGCAGTACTTC

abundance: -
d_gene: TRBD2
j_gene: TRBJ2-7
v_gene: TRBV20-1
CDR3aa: CSAQTSGNYEQYF
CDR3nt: TGCAGTGCCCAGACTAGCGGGAACTACGAGCAGTACTTC

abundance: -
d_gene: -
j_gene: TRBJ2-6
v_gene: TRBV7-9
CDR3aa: CASSRGTAGANVLTF
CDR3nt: TGTGCCAGCAGTCGTGGGACCGCTGGGGCCAACGTCCTGACTTTC

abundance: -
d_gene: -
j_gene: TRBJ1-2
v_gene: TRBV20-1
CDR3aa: CSASSGRAYGYTF
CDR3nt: TGCAGTGCAAGTAGCGGGAGGGCCTATGGCTACACCTTC

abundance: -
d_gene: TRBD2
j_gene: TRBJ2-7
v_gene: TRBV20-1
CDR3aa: CSANGLANKQYF
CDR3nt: TGCAGTGCTAACGGACTAGCGAACAAGCAGTACTTC

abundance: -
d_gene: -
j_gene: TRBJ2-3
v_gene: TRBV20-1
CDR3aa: CSARGVLRTDTQYF
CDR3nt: TGCAGTGCTAGAGGGGTACTACGCACAGATACGCAGTATTTT

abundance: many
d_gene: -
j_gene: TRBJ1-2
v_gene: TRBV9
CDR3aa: CASSVVGTGYGYTF
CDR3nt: TGTGCCAGCAGCGTAGTTGGAACAGGGTATGGCTACACCTTC

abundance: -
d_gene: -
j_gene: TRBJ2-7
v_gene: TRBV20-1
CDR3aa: CSARTGTDYEQYF
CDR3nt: TGCAGTGCTAGAACCGGGACCGACTACGAGCAGTACTTC

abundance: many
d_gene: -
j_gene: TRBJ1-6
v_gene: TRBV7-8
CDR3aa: CASSFSTDLNSPLHF
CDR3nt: TGTGCCAGCAGCTTCAGCACAGATCTTAATTCACCCCTCCACTTT

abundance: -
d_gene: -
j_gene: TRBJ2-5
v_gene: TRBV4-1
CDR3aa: CASSQVRSGVTQYF
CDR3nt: TGCGCCAGCAGCCAAGTCAGGTCCGGTGTGACCCAGTACTTC

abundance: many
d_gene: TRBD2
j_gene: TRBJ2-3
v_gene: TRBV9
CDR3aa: CASSEAPRGGGRADTQYF
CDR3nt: TGTGCCAGCAGCGAGGCCCCTCGGGGTGGCGGGAGGGCCGATACGCAGTATTTT

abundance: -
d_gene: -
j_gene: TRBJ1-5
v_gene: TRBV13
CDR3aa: CASSLTGGHNQPQHF
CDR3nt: TGTGCCAGCAGCTTAACCGGGGGCCACAATCAGCCCCAGCATTTT

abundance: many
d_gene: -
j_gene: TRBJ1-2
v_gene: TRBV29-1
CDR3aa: CSSLYKGTYGYTF
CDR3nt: TGCAGCAGTTTATACAAGGGGACCTATGGCTACACCTTC

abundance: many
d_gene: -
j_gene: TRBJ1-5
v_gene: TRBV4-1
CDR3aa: CASSQIRSNQPQHF
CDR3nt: TGCGCCAGCAGCCAGATTAGGAGCAATCAGCCCCAGCATTTT

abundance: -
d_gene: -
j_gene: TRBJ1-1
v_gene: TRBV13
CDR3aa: CASTRDNTEAFF
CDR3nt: TGTGCCAGCACCAGGGACAACACTGAAGCTTTCTTT